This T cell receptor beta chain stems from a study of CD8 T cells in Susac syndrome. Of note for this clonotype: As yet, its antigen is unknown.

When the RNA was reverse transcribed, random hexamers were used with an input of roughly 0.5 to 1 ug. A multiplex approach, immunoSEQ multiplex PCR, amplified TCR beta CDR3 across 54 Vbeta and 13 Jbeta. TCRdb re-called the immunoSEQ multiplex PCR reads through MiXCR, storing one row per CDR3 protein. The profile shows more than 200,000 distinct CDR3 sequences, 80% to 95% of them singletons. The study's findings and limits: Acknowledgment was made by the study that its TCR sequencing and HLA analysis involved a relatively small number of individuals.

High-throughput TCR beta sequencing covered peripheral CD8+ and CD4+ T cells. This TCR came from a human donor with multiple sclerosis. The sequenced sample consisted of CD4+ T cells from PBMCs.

CDR3 sequence: CSVWTHSGNTIYF. The CDR3 nucleotides read TGCAGCGTCTGGACACACTCTGGAAACACCATATATTTT. The chain uses TRBV29-1 and TRBJ1-3; weak D call: TRBD1 (5 bases). This CDR3 comprises 13 residues. Germline CDR1 SQVTM, CDR2 ANQGSEA. The V end lost 6 bases, the J end lost 0 bases, and 9 bases lay between the germline ends.